This TCR beta chain comes out of a study of molecular identifiers for immune sequencing clone quantification. The CDR3 length is 13 residues. V was pared by 5 bases and J by 2 bases, with 10 bases between. CDR1 is SGHVS and CDR2 is FNYEAQ in the germline V gene. In TCRdb, the PCR reads were re-called with MiXCR into one record per CDR3 protein. The sample lists nearly 650,000 distinct CDR3 sequences; 25% were seen once. The chain is built from TRBV7-6 and TRBJ2-7, with D perhaps TRBD2 (6 bases). This TCR was recovered from a human donor in good health. Some libraries in this study had Jurkat cell RNA spiked in. The sample comprised naive CD8+ T cells from blood, with Jurkat cell RNA spiked in. Subset defined: FACS-sorted CD8+CD4-CCR7+CD45RA+ naive T cells. CDR3 sequence: CASSVGLPYEQYF. The CDR3 region has the DNA TGTGCCAGCAGCGTGGGACTTCCCTACGAGCAGTACTTC.